These 22 T cell receptor beta chains were all obtained from the same sample, sequenced in a study of T cell clonality in common variable immunodeficiency. TCRdb's table, derived via immunoSEQ multiplex PCR, lists solely in-frame clones and lacks some. The sample counts tens of thousands of clones, none seen once; the ten largest own around 4%. Sequenced input: peripheral blood mononuclear cells. Source of these receptors: a person aged 18 to 70 in good health.

This clone came up many times. The sequence runs out 3 residues before the end of the CDR3; the remainder is reconstructed from the germline J gene. The J gene is TRBJ2-3, the V gene TRBV7-8; D is perhaps TRBD1 (6 bases). CDR3 length: 13 residues. The germline V gene has CDR1 SGHVS and CDR2 FQNEAQ. CDR3 DNA (partial): TGTGCCAGCAGCTTCTCAGGGGTCGAGACG. Translated, it gives CASSFSGVET. The full CDR3 protein reads CASSFSGVETQYF.

At least ten counts were recorded for this clone. The read gets to within 3 residues of the CDR3 end, and the germline J gene fills in the rest. Distinct nucleotide sequences in the sample also encode this CDR3. This chain joins TRBV5-1 and TRBJ1-3; D gene ambiguous. The germline V gene encodes CDR1 SGHRS and CDR2 YFSETQ. Trimming shortened V by 0 bases and J by 3 bases, and 13 bases separated the two germline ends. This CDR3 has 16 residues. CDR3 bases read: TGCGCCAGCAGCTTGGGTTCTGGGCCAGTTGGAAACACC. Amino acids: CASSLGSGPVGNT. The whole CDR3 is CASSLGSGPVGNTIYF. Combining the CDR3 with reference TRBV5-1 and TRBJ1-3 gives the whole variable domain KAGVTQTPRYLIKTRGQQVTLSCSPISGHRSVSWYQQTPGQGLQFLFEYFSETQRNKGNFPGRFSGRQFSNSRSEMNVSTLELGDSALYLCASSLGSGPVGNTIYFGEGSWLTVV.

This clone was detected many times. The read halts 3 residues ahead of the CDR3 end, with the missing end drawn from the germline J gene. This chain connects TRBV7-9 to TRBJ2-7; no reliable D call. V gave up 1 base and J gave up 5 bases, with 6 bases separating them. Germline values: CDR1 SEHNR, CDR2 FQNEAQ (reference sequence). The CDR3 is 12 amino acids. The covered CDR3 bases are TGTGCCAGCAGCTTAGGGAGCGACGAG. Translating gives CASSLGSDE. The CDR3 in its entirety is CASSLGSDEQYF.

This clone was recorded at least ten times. Read coverage stops 3 residues before the CDR3 terminus; the germline J gene supplies the remainder. The chain uses TRBV2 and TRBJ2-5; possibly TRBD1 for D (5 bases). CDR3 length: 16 residues. Trimming took 2 bases from V and 4 from J, leaving 17 bases between them. The germline V gene has CDR1 SNHLY and CDR2 FYNNEI. CDR3 DNA, as far as it was read: TGTGCCAGCAGTGAACGGCAGGGCCCAAACCGAGAGACC. Residues: CASSERQGPNRET. The CDR3 in full is CASSERQGPNRETQYF.

This clone appeared many times. With the read ending 3 residues before the CDR3 end, the germline J gene is used to fill in that end. This chain uses TRBV12-3 or TRBV12-4 with TRBJ2-7; TRBD1 aligns across 7 bases. The V and J ends lost 8 bases and 2 bases, in that order; junction bases with no gene match: 6. The CDR3 spans 13 residues. The CDR3: CASARDRAYEQYF. The part of the CDR3 DNA that was read is TGTGCCAGCGCTCGGGACAGAGCCTACGAG.

This clone was recorded at least ten times. The read finishes 3 residues shy of the CDR3 end, and the germline J gene is used to complete it. V gene TRBV20-1 combines with J gene TRBJ2-3, with D possibly being TRBD2 (5 bases). The CDR3 consists of 15 residues. Germline values: CDR1 DFQATT, CDR2 SNEGSKA (reference sequence). Deletions cut 5 bases from V and 0 bases from J, with 15 bases between. This CDR3 is CSASNLAASTDTQYF. The CDR3 bases that were read are TGCAGTGCTTCAAATCTAGCTGCTAGCACAGATACG.

There are many counts of this clone. Sequencing ends 3 residues short of the CDR3 end; the germline J gene provides the rest. The chain combines TRBV30 with TRBJ2-1; 8 bases map to TRBD2. The CDR3 sequence is 14 residues long. From germline, CDR1 is GTSNPN and CDR2 SVGIG (reference sequence). The V gene end was trimmed by 3 bases and the J gene end by 8 bases; junction bases not matched to a gene: 9. CDR3 region: CAWRLAVKQYEQFF. The covered CDR3 bases are TGTGCCTGGAGACTAGCGGTTAAACAATATGAG.

The sample holds a few counts of this clone. The junction departs from germline at one end; a sequencing error may be responsible. The read gets to within 3 residues of the CDR3 end, and the germline J gene fills in the rest. Other DNA sequences in this specimen translate into the identical CDR3. This chain connects TRBV20-1 to TRBJ1-3, with 8 bases lining up with TRBD1. CDR3 size: 15 residues. CDR1 and CDR2 (germline): DFQATT, SNEGSKA (reference sequence). The CDR3 is CSAPFLDRGGNTIYF. The DNA read from the CDR3 is TGCAGTGCTCCATTCCTTGACAGGGGTGGAAACACA.

About this clone itself: A junction boundary mismatches the germline segment, possibly from a read error. The read terminates 3 residues before the CDR3 end, so the remaining end is supplied by the germline J gene. This rearrangement joins TRBV7-2 to TRBJ2-3, with 8 bases matching TRBD1. The CDR3 covers 13 residues. Germline V gene sequence: CDR1 SGHTA, CDR2 FQGNSA. CDR3 DNA, as far as it was read: TGTGCCAGCAGGGGGACAGGTACAGAGACG. This sequence encodes CASRGTGTET. The whole CDR3 region reads CASRGTGTETQYF.

This clone has only a few counts. The CDR3 end is not reached by the read, which stops 3 residues before it; the germline J gene fills it in. The chain is built from TRBV10-1 and TRBJ2-1; D is uncertain. Germline V lookup: CDR1 WNHNN, CDR2 SYGVQD (reference sequence). V was clipped by 4 bases and J by 2 bases, with 15 bases between them. The CDR3 is made up of 16 amino acids. The CDR3 loop is CASSAAFTAPYNEQFF. The CDR3 bases that were read are TGCGCCAGCAGTGCCGCCTTTACTGCCCCCTACAATGAG.

Many counts were recorded for this clone. With the read ending 3 residues before the CDR3 end, the germline J gene is used to fill in that end. This rearrangement joins TRBV5-6 to TRBJ2-7; D remains ambiguous. The CDR3 spans 14 residues. Trimming removed 4 bases from V and 2 bases from J, with 13 bases in between. CDR1 SGHDT and CDR2 YYEEEE come from the germline V gene. CDR3 DNA (partial): TGTGCCAGCAGCCCCGCCGGGTCAGCCTACGAG. It codes for CASSPAGSAYE. In full, the CDR3 reads CASSPAGSAYEQYF.

To note about this clone: The missing CDR3 end, 3 residues past where the read stops, is filled in from the germline J gene. The V gene is TRBV7-9, the J gene TRBJ1-2; weak D call: TRBD1 (6 bases). Germline V lookup: CDR1 SEHNR, CDR2 FQNEAQ (reference sequence). The CDR3 spans 14 residues. Incomplete CDR3 DNA: TGTGCCAGCAGCCCTGGGACAAGCACAGATACC. It specifies CASSPGTSTDT. The CDR3 in full is CASSPGTSTDTYTF.

This clone was picked up many times. The observed sequence ends 3 residues before the CDR3 terminus, with the missing tail filled in from the germline J gene. The gene calls are TRBV6-1 and TRBJ2-2; TRBD2 matches at 9 bases. The CDR3 is 16 amino acids. Germline V gene data show CDR1 as MNHNS and CDR2 as SASEGT. J was trimmed by 6 bases and V by 2 bases; bases with no gene match: 7. Partial CDR3 DNA: TGTGCCAGCAGTGAACAAGGCGGGAGGGCGTCCGGGGAG. The encoded protein is CASSEQGGRASGE. The full CDR3 is CASSEQGGRASGELFF.

At least ten counts were recorded for this clone. The CDR3 end falls 3 residues outside the read, so it is completed with the germline J gene. The chain is built from TRBV4-1 and TRBJ2-2, with D possibly being TRBD1 (7 bases). Germline CDR1 and CDR2: MGHRA and YSYEKL. Trimming took 3 bases from V and 5 from J, leaving 10 bases between them. The CDR3 has 14 amino acids. CDR3 in amino acids: CASSHQGGTGELFF. The sequenced CDR3 bases are TGCGCCAGCAGCCACCAGGGGGGTACCGGGGAG.

This clone was seen repeatedly, ten times or more. CDR3 residues: CASSRSASSGETQYF. Partial CDR3 DNA: TGCGCCAGCAGCCGTTCGGCTAGTTCGGGGGAGACC. The rearrangement joins TRBV5-1 to TRBJ2-5, with TRBD2 as a possible D gene (5 bases). The read terminates 3 residues ahead of where the CDR3 ends, so the germline J gene completes it. This CDR3 contains 15 residues. V lost 4 bases, J lost 5 bases, and 18 bases lay in between. The V gene's germline CDR1 is SGHRS and CDR2 YFSETQ.

This clone came up many times. The DNA ends 3 residues before the CDR3 does, and the rest of the CDR3 is filled in from the germline J gene. V and J are TRBV4-1 and TRBJ2-5; TRBD2 is a possible D gene (6 bases). V was clipped by 4 bases and J by 4 bases, with 22 bases between them. The germline V gene encodes CDR1 MGHRA and CDR2 YSYEKL. This CDR3 spans 17 amino acids. The sequenced CDR3 bases are TGCGCCAGCAGCCGGATACCGCGGGGAGACGGGCTAGAGACC. Translating gives CASSRIPRGDGLET. The complete CDR3 sequence is CASSRIPRGDGLETQYF.

In its sample, this clone was seen many times. The sequenced fragment ends 3 residues before the CDR3 boundary, so the rest is inferred from the germline J gene. J is TRBJ2-3 and V is TRBV5-4; 10 bases map to TRBD2. The CDR3 sequence is 16 residues long. CDR1 is SGHNT and CDR2 is YYREEE in the germline V gene (reference sequence). Trimming cost V 4 bases and J 5 bases; bases outside gene matches: 10. The chain's CDR3 is CASSGAGGQGGDTQYF. The CDR3 DNA, read in part, is TGTGCCAGCAGCGGAGCGGGGGGGCAAGGTGGAGATACG.

This clone was seen repeatedly, ten times or more. The read falls 3 residues short of the CDR3 end, and the missing part is taken from the germline J gene. The chain has TRBV15 and TRBJ2-3; 8 bases are shared with TRBD1. V shed 0 bases and J 4 bases; nucleotides not matched to a gene: 3. The CDR3 has 15 residues. The germline gives CDR1 LNHNV, CDR2 YYDKDF (reference sequence). Incomplete CDR3 DNA: TGTGCCACCAGCAGAGATTCAGGGGGCTCAGATACG. Protein: CATSRDSGGSDT. The CDR3 in full is CATSRDSGGSDTQYF.

This clone appeared a few times. Read data end 3 residues before the CDR3 end; the end is taken from the germline J gene. The V call is TRBV6-2 or TRBV6-3, the J call TRBJ2-4; weak D call: TRBD1 (5 bases). The CDR3 length is 13 residues. CDR1 and CDR2 (germline): MNHEY, SVGEGT. Partial CDR3 DNA: TGTGCCAGCACCAAATCGGAAGGGGATGGT. Encoded protein: CASTKSEGDG. The complete CDR3 reads CASTKSEGDGQYF.

This clone has at least ten counts. The read comes to an end 3 residues before the CDR3 does, leaving the germline J gene to fill in the end. The chain has TRBV5-1 and TRBJ1-2, with a weak D call TRBD1 (6 bases). V lost 3 bases and J 5 bases, leaving 14 bases between the germline ends. Germline V gives CDR1 SGHRS, CDR2 YFSETQ. This CDR3 region has 14 residues. CDR3 DNA (partial): TGCGCCAGCAGCTCACTCCTACAGGGATATGGC. Amino acids: CASSSLLQGYG. From start to end, the CDR3 is CASSSLLQGYGYTF.

This clone was observed a few times. The read comes to an end 3 residues before the CDR3 does, leaving the germline J gene to fill in the end. The J gene is TRBJ2-1, the V gene TRBV11-2, with 12 bases that match TRBD2. The J segment lost 6 bases and the V segment lost 2 bases, leaving 2 bases of the junction unmatched. This CDR3 comprises 15 residues. In germline, CDR1 is SGHAT, CDR2 FQNNGV. Incomplete CDR3 DNA: TGTGCCAGCAGCTTACTAGCGGGGGGGCGCAATGAG. This codes for CASSLLAGGRNE. The entire CDR3 sequence reads CASSLLAGGRNEQFF.

The table lists this clone with many counts. The read halts 3 residues ahead of the CDR3 end, with the missing end drawn from the germline J gene. This sequence joins TRBV18 and TRBJ1-1, with 9 bases lining up with TRBD1. The germline CDR1 and CDR2 sequences are KGHSH and LQKENI. The CDR3 is made up of 14 amino acids. Unmatched junction bases numbered 3, after V lost 5 bases and J lost 2 bases. The sequenced part of the CDR3 DNA is TGTGCCAGCTCAACGGACAGGGGAAACACTGAA. Translating it yields CASSTDRGNTE. The whole CDR3 region reads CASSTDRGNTEAFF. The full variable domain, with the rest looked up from reference TRBV18 and TRBJ1-1, is NAGVMQNPRHLVRRRGQEARLRCSPMKGHSHVYWYRQLPEEGLKFMVYLQKENIIDESGMPKERFSAEFPKEGPSILRIQQVVRGDSAAYFCASSTDRGNTEAFFGQGTRLTVV.